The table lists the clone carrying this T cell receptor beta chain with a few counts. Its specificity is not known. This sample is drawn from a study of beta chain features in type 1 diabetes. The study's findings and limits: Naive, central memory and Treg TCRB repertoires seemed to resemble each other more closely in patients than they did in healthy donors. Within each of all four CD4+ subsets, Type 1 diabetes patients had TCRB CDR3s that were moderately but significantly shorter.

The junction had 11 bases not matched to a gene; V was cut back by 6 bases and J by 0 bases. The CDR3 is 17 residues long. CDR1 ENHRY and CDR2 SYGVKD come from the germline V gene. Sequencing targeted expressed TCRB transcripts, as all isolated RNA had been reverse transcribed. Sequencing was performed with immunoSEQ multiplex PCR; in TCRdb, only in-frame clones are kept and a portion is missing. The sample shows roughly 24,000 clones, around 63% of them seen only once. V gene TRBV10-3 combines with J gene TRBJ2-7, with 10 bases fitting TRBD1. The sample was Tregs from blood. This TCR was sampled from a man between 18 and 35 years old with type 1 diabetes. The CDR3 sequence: CAIRKSSTGGNSYEQYF. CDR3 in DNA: TGTGCCATCAGAAAAAGCTCGACAGGGGGCAACTCCTACGAGCAGTACTTC.